This TCR beta chain appears in the sequencing data of a study of blood T cell repertoires in COVID-19. The repertoire was sequenced with immunoSEQ multiplex PCR; TCRdb's copy has only in-frame clones and lacks some. The sample yields about 270,000 clones, approximately 91% seen once. CDR3 length: 12 residues. V lost 7 bases and J 7 bases, leaving 8 bases between the germline ends. The gene calls are TRBV12-3 or TRBV12-4 and TRBJ1-6; D unresolved. The specimen was PBMCs or T cells enriched from blood (not recorded which). The TCR originated in a woman aged 40 to 50 with acute COVID-19. Here the CDR3 reads CASTEGNSPLHF. Written as DNA, the CDR3 is TGTGCCAGCACCGAGGGAAATTCACCCCTCCACTTT.